The TCR beta chain described here comes from a study of cytomegalovirus exposure and HLA in healthy donors. Germline V gene sequence: CDR1 MRHNA, CDR2 SNTAGT. Trimming cost V 0 bases and J 6 bases; bases outside gene matches: 3. This CDR3 contains 15 residues. The study, taken as a whole, reports: A later examination showed that TCR association rates differed by HLA locus, with DRB1 most and HLA-C fewest.

Details on this clone: Its specificity is not known. Other DNA sequences within the sample encode an identical CDR3.

Researchers ran the PCR with 60 Vbeta and 13 Jbeta primers. TCRdb's table, derived via immunoSEQ multiplex PCR, lists solely in-frame clones and lacks some. The sample contains under 150,000 clones, 78% of which appear only once. Sequencing input: PBMCs. The rearrangement joins TRBV6-4 to TRBJ2-3; 10 nucleotides agree with TRBD2. The source is a male donor in good health and CMV-seronegative. CDR3 loop: CASSDSSGGADTQYF. The CDR3 DNA reads as TGTGCCAGCAGTGACTCGAGCGGGGGGGCCGATACGCAGTATTTT.